The clone carrying this T cell receptor (beta chain) is a singleton in its sample. Clones were read by immunoSEQ multiplex PCR, and TCRdb kept only the in-frame ones, dropping some. Altogether over 40,000 clones are present, around 90% being singletons, with the ten largest covering roughly 5%. This record belongs to a study of T cell changes during pregnancy in multiple sclerosis. Trimming removed 5 bases from V and 2 bases from J; junction bases left unmatched: 3. This CDR3 comprises 14 residues. CDR1 and CDR2 from the germline V gene are MNHEY and SVGAGI. This TCR was recovered from a female donor in good health, enrolled as a control in a pregnancy study. The chain has TRBV6-5 and TRBJ2-5; 9 bases match TRBD1. The starting material was peripheral blood, obtained in the first trimester of pregnancy. DNA of the CDR3: TGTGCCAGCAGTGAGACAGGGGGACAAGAGACCCAGTACTTC. It specifies CASSETGGQETQYF.